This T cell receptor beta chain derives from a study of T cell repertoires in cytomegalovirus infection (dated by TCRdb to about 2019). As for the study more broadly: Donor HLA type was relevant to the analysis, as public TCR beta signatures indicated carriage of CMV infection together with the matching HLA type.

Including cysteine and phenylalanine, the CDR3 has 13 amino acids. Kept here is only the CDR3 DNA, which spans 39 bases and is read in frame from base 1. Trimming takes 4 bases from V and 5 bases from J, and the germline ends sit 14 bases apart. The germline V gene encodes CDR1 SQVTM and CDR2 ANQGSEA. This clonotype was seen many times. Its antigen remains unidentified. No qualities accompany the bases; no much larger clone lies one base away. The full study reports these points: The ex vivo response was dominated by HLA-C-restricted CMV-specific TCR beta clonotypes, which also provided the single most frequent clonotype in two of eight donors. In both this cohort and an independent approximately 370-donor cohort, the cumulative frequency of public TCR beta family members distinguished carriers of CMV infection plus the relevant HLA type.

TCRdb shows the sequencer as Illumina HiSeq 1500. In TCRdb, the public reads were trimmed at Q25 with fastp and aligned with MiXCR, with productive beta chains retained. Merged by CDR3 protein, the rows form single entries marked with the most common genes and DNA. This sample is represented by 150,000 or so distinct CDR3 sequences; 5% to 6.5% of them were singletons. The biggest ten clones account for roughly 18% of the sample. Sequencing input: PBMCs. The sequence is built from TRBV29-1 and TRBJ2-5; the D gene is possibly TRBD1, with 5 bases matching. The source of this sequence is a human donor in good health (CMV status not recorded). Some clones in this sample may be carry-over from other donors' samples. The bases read TGCAGCGTTGCTAAGGGGCAGGCCGAGACCCAGTACTTC. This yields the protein CSVAKGQAETQYF.